This T cell receptor beta chain derives from a study of blood T cells in healthy people across ages. Regarding this clonotype: Its target is unknown.

Study conclusions and caveats: TCR beta diversity tracked closely with naive T cell percentage.

A second roughly 6 to 11 cycle PCR used barcoded and J-beta primers. Carrying 12 random nucleotides, a template-switch adaptor labeled each individual cDNA molecule. A single record per CDR3 protein comes from TCRdb applying MiXCR to the 5' RACE reads. The table includes more than 650,000 distinct CDR3 sequences, approximately 21% detected once. The sequencing input was blood. The TCR originated in an older man in good health.

DNA of the CDR3: TGTGCCAGCAGTTTAGCTCTAAACCTGGCCAAAAACATTCAGTACTTC. This gives the protein CASSLALNLAKNIQYF. The chain combines TRBV12-3 or TRBV12-4 with TRBJ2-4; D is unresolved. The CDR3 extends over 16 amino acids. V lost 0 bases and J lost 1, with 10 bases in between.